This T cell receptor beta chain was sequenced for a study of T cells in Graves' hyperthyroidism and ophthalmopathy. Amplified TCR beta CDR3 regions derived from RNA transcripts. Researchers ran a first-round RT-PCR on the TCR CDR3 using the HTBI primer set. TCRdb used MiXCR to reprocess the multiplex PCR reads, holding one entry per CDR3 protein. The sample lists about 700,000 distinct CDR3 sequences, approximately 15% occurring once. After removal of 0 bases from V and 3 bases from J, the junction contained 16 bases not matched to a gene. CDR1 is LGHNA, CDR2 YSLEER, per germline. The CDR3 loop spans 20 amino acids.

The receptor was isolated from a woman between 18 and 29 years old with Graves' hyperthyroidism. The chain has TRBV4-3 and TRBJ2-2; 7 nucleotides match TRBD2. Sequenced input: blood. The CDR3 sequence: CASSQDYVGWTSVDTGELFF. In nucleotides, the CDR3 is TGCGCCAGCAGCCAAGATTACGTCGGTTGGACTAGTGTTGACACCGGGGAGCTGTTTTTT.